Shown below are 19 T cell receptor beta chains from a single sample sequenced in a study of blood T cells in healthy people across ages. Through a sample-barcoded 5' primer and a J-beta primer mix, a second PCR was run for roughly 7 to 11 cycles. TCRdb called the 5' RACE reads again in MiXCR, with one record for every CDR3 protein. This table has roughly 2 million distinct CDR3 sequences, roughly 49% appearing once. The sample was blood. These receptors all come from a woman aged 40 to 50 in good health.

This clonotype has just one count. The rearrangement joins TRBV24-1 to TRBJ1-2; 8 bases align to TRBD1. CDR1 KGHDR and CDR2 SFDVKD come from the germline V gene. CDR3 length: 12 amino acids. The ends lost 7 bases at V and 4 bases at J; junction bases unmatched: 1. The CDR3 spells CATSQGAYGYTF. Written as DNA, the CDR3 is TGTGCCACCAGCCAGGGGGCCTATGGCTACACCTTC.

The rearrangement joins TRBV20-1 to TRBJ1-5; TRBD1 matches at 7 bases. Germline CDR1 is DFQATT and CDR2 is SNEGSKA (reference sequence). The CDR3 has 16 amino acids. The V and J ends lost 5 bases and 0 bases, in that order; junction bases with no gene match: 10. CDR3 bases: TGCAGTGCTCCAAGCCTAACAGGGGTTAGCAATCAGCCCCAGCATTTT. Its translation is CSAPSLTGVSNQPQHF.

This clonotype was detected only a few times. The DNA of the CDR3 is TGCGCCAGCAGCTCCACCGGGAGGGGTTCCTACAATGAGCAGTTCTTC. Its protein product is CASSSTGRGSYNEQFF. J is TRBJ2-1 and V is TRBV5-1, with 8 nucleotides matching TRBD2. Germline loops: CDR1 SGHRS, CDR2 YFSETQ. J lost 1 base, V lost 3 bases, and 6 bases had no gene match. This CDR3 region has 16 residues. The variable domain in full, with the rest retrieved from reference TRBV5-1 and TRBJ2-1, is KAGVTQTPRYLIKTRGQQVTLSCSPISGHRSVSWYQQTPGQGLQFLFEYFSETQRNKGNFPGRFSGRQFSNSRSEMNVSTLELGDSALYLCASSSTGRGSYNEQFFGPGTRLTVL.

This chain uses TRBV5-1 with TRBJ1-2; 9 nucleotides match TRBD1. The CDR3 extends over 16 amino acids. The germline V gene has CDR1 SGHRS and CDR2 YFSETQ. Trimming cost V 0 bases and J 3 bases; bases outside gene matches: 6. CDR3 in amino acids: CASSLGPGQGDYGYTF. The CDR3 DNA reads as TGCGCCAGCAGCTTGGGACCGGGACAGGGAGACTATGGCTACACCTTC.

This clonotype was picked up a small number of times. The chain carries TRBV20-1 and TRBJ2-7, with D perhaps assigned TRBD1 or TRBD2 (5 bases each). This CDR3 is 16 amino acids long. Germline-derived CDR1 and CDR2 are DFQATT and SNEGSKA (reference sequence). The germline V and J ends were trimmed by 5 bases and 0 bases, with 20 bases remaining between them. CDR3 region: CSAQPTWGSSSYEQYF. The CDR3 DNA reads TGCAGTGCTCAGCCCACGTGGGGGTCTAGCTCCTACGAGCAGTACTTC.

The V gene is TRBV7-2, the J gene TRBJ2-4; maybe TRBD1 (6 bases). CDR3 length equals 13 residues. CDR1 is SGHTA, CDR2 FQGNSA, per germline. The V end was cut by 5 bases, the J end by 5 bases, with 10 bases between. Here the CDR3 DNA reads TGTGCCAGCAGCCCTCGACAGGAAAACATTCAGTACTTC. This translates into CASSPRQENIQYF. Full variable domain (rest looked up from reference TRBV7-2 and TRBJ2-4): GAGVSQSPSNKVTEKGKDVELRCDPISGHTALYWYRQSLGQGLEFLIYFQGNSAPDKSGLPSDRFSAERTGGSVSTLTIQRTQQEDSAVYLCASSPRQENIQYFGAGTRLSVL.

J is TRBJ2-4 and V is TRBV7-6; TRBD2 matches at 9 bases. V shed 1 base, J shed 13 bases, and the junction held 8 bases outside the gene matches. Germline CDR1 reads SGHVS; CDR2 reads FNYEAQ. The CDR3 spans 14 residues. The CDR3 DNA follows: TGTGCCAGCAGCTTAGGACAGGGCGGGGGGGAGCAGTACTTC. Translation gives CASSLGQGGGEQYF.

The CDR3 is CATSDRRVYNEQFF. CDR3 DNA: TGTGCCACCAGTGATCGTCGGGTCTACAATGAGCAGTTCTTC. V usage is TRBV24-1 and J usage is TRBJ2-1; D remains ambiguous. Trimming left V 3 bases short and J 3 bases short, with 8 bases between. Germline V gene data show CDR1 as KGHDR and CDR2 as SFDVKD. The CDR3 totals 14 residues.

The table lists this clonotype with a few counts. V and J are TRBV6-5 and TRBJ1-5; maybe TRBD1 (6 bases). V was clipped by 5 bases and J by 5 bases, with 13 bases between them. Germline V gives CDR1 MNHEY, CDR2 SVGAGI. The CDR3 is made up of 14 amino acids. This CDR3 reads CASSKQGGYQPQHF. The DNA for the CDR3 is TGTGCCAGCAGTAAACAGGGCGGGTATCAGCCCCAGCATTTT.

This clonotype has only a few counts. Here the CDR3 DNA reads TGTGCCAGCAGTACTACACTCAACACTGAAGCTTTCTTT. Its protein product is CASSTTLNTEAFF. V usage is TRBV6-1 and J usage is TRBJ1-1; unclear D gene. The V end was cut by 5 bases, the J end by 2 bases, with 9 bases between. Germline values: CDR1 MNHNS, CDR2 SASEGT. This CDR3 comprises 13 residues.

This clonotype was observed a handful of times. The J gene is TRBJ2-5, the V gene TRBV6-2 or TRBV6-3, with D perhaps TRBD1 or TRBD2 (5 bases each). V lost 5 bases and J 3 bases, leaving 13 bases between the germline ends. CDR3 length: 14 amino acids. From germline, CDR1 is MNHEY and CDR2 SVGEGT. DNA for the CDR3: TGTGCCAGCAGTCCACGGGGCCAGAAAGAGACCCAGTACTTC. This codes for CASSPRGQKETQYF.

This clonotype has a single count. The rearrangement links TRBV5-6 to TRBJ2-1; 10 bases map to TRBD1. The V segment lost 4 bases and the J segment 6 bases; nucleotides outside the gene matches: 7. The V gene's germline CDR1 is SGHDT and CDR2 YYEEEE. The CDR3 totals 15 residues. CDR3 sequence reads: CASSPGQGFTNEQFF. For the CDR3, the DNA is TGTGCCAGCAGCCCGGGACAGGGGTTCACCAATGAGCAGTTCTTC.

Only a few counts were recorded for this clonotype. The chain combines TRBV15 with TRBJ2-1; D not certain. Germline V gene sequence: CDR1 LNHNV, CDR2 YYDKDF (reference sequence). V was trimmed by 0 bases and J by 6 bases, leaving 9 bases between them. This CDR3 has 14 amino acids. This chain's CDR3 is CATSRDLTLNEQFF. The CDR3 bases are TGTGCCACCAGCAGAGATCTGACCCTCAATGAGCAGTTCTTC.

The genes are TRBV4-1 and TRBJ2-1; 8 nucleotides line up with TRBD1. The V gene's germline CDR1 is MGHRA and CDR2 YSYEKL. The CDR3 sequence is 17 residues long. V shed 1 base, J shed 5 bases, and the junction held 10 bases outside the gene matches. For the CDR3, the DNA is TGCGCCAGCAGCCAAGCGACTACAGGGGGGTCCCACAATGAGCAGTTCTTC. It codes for CASSQATTGGSHNEQFF.

The table lists this clonotype with a few counts. V and J are TRBV2 and TRBJ2-5; D is perhaps TRBD1 (5 bases). The germline V and J ends were trimmed by 6 bases and 2 bases, with 10 bases remaining between them. This CDR3 contains 13 residues. Germline loops: CDR1 SNHLY, CDR2 FYNNEI. The chain's CDR3 is CASRRTPQETQYF. Written as DNA, the CDR3 is TGTGCCAGCAGGCGGACACCTCAAGAGACCCAGTACTTC.

DNA for the CDR3: TGTGCCACCAGTGATCTAGGGACATCCTCAGACGGGAACATTCAGTACTTC. This encodes CATSDLGTSSDGNIQYF. The rearrangement joins TRBV24-1 to TRBJ2-4; maybe TRBD1 (6 bases). The CDR3 runs to 17 residues. Trimming pared 3 bases from V and 7 bases from J, leaving 21 bases between. Germline V CDR1 and CDR2: KGHDR, SFDVKD.

This clonotype was observed a handful of times. V is TRBV12-3 or TRBV12-4 and J is TRBJ2-6; 8 positions match TRBD1. With V trimmed by 4 bases and J by 1 base, 12 bases remained unmatched. The CDR3 consists of 19 residues. This CDR3 is CASSSLLTGVQSGANVLTF. The DNA of the CDR3 is TGTGCCAGCAGTTCACTACTGACAGGGGTCCAATCTGGGGCCAACGTCCTGACTTTC.

This clonotype has more than one count but fewer than ten. The CDR3, as DNA: TGCAGTGCTAGAGATGTGGGCGAGCAGTACTTC. It yields the protein CSARDVGEQYF. This sequence joins TRBV20-1 and TRBJ2-7; no clear D. Trimming pared 0 bases from V and 6 bases from J, leaving 6 bases between. Germline V gives CDR1 DFQATT, CDR2 SNEGSKA (reference sequence). The CDR3 is 11 residues long.

Here the CDR3 reads CASSDSGTGGEKLFF. The CDR3 nucleotides are TGTGCCAGCAGTGATTCCGGGACAGGGGGCGAAAAACTGTTTTTT. This chain uses TRBV6-1 with TRBJ1-4, with 12 bases identical to TRBD1. Germline CDR1 MNHNS, CDR2 SASEGT. The CDR3 loop spans 15 amino acids. With 3 bases clipped from V and 8 bases from J, the junction kept 4 bases outside the gene matches.